The 27 T cell receptor beta chains presented below share a single source sample, sequenced in a study of beta chain features in type 1 diabetes. Of the isolated RNA, all was reverse transcribed, and so the sequenced material was expressed TCRB transcripts. Repertoires were generated with immunoSEQ multiplex PCR, while TCRdb's copy carries only in-frame clones and drops some. In the table there are nearly 350,000 clones, roughly a tenth of which are singletons. No antigen has been identified for these receptors. Overall study results and limits: When Type 1 diabetes patients were examined, their TCRB CDR3s proved moderately but significantly shorter in all four CD4+ subsets.

Sequenced material: central memory CD4+ T cells from blood. All receptors derive from a man under 40 with type 1 diabetes.

This clone was detected only a few times. This chain joins TRBV18 and TRBJ2-1, with D possibly being TRBD1 (6 bases). Trimming stripped 2 bases from V and 5 bases from J, with 13 bases between. Germline V gene lookup returns CDR1 KGHSH and CDR2 LQKENI. The CDR3 runs 15 residues. Written as DNA, the CDR3 is TGTGCCAGCTCACCAGCAGGGGCGGCCAACAATGAGCAGTTCTTC. Residues: CASSPAGAANNEQFF.

There are a few counts of this clone. Its ends do not fully match the called genes, so a read error is possible. This rearrangement joins TRBV7-2 to TRBJ2-7, with a weak D call TRBD1 (5 bases). This CDR3 is 11 amino acids long. Germline V gene data show CDR1 as SGHTA and CDR2 as FQGNSA. CDR3 sequence (DNA): TGTGCCAGCTCCTTAGGGGCAGTTTGGCACTTC. It specifies CASSLGAVWHF.

The CDR3 sequence is CASSPERAQSNSPLHF. CDR3 DNA sequence: TGTGCCAGCTCACCAGAGAGGGCTCAGAGCAATTCACCCCTCCACTTT. The chain employs TRBV18 and TRBJ1-6; D is unclear. Trimming took 2 bases from V and 7 from J, leaving 15 bases between them. The CDR3 contains 16 residues. Germline loops: CDR1 KGHSH, CDR2 LQKENI.

This clone appeared a few times. The chain links TRBV30 to TRBJ2-3; D possibly corresponds to TRBD1 (6 bases). The length of the CDR3 is 13 residues. Per germline, CDR1 GTSNPN and CDR2 SVGIG (reference sequence). Deletions cut 5 bases from V and 4 bases from J, with 13 bases between. The DNA of the CDR3 is TGTGCCTGGGAAAGGGGGATGGCAGATACGCAGTATTTT. It specifies CAWERGMADTQYF.

This clone turned up a few times. V and J are TRBV14 and TRBJ1-2; no clear D gene. The ends were cut back, 3 bases at V and 6 bases at J, with 20 bases in the middle. The CDR3 is 16 residues long. Germline V gene data show CDR1 as SGHDN and CDR2 as FVKESK. The CDR3 protein is CASSQARGPGIDGYTF. In DNA form, the CDR3 reads TGTGCCAGCAGCCAGGCGCGCGGGCCGGGAATTGATGGCTACACCTTC.

The gene calls are TRBV2 and TRBJ1-4, with D perhaps matching TRBD1 (6 bases). With 6 bases removed from V and 7 bases from J, the gap between germline ends came to 15 bases. Germline loops: CDR1 SNHLY, CDR2 FYNNEI. This CDR3 has 14 residues. The CDR3 region is CASSNLWGAEKLFF. The DNA for the CDR3 is TGTGCCAGCAGCAACCTATGGGGGGCTGAAAAACTGTTTTTT.

This chain uses TRBV2 with TRBJ1-1; D is unresolved. Germline V gives CDR1 SNHLY, CDR2 FYNNEI. The V end lost 6 bases, the J end lost 0 bases, and 8 bases lay between the germline ends. There are 13 residues in the CDR3. CDR3 nucleotides: TGTGCCAGCAGGAGAGACGTGAACACTGAAGCTTTCTTT. Its protein product is CASRRDVNTEAFF.

This clone showed up just a few times. This chain links TRBV4-3 with TRBJ2-5; 7 bases line up with TRBD2. Unmatched junction bases numbered 6, after V lost 2 bases and J lost 6 bases. Germline CDR1 and CDR2: LGHNA and YSLEER. CDR3 length: 14 residues. In nucleotides, the CDR3 is TGCGCCAGCAGCCAAACGTCGGGGGGAAAGACCCAGTACTTC. This translates into CASSQTSGGKTQYF.

This sequence joins TRBV4-3 and TRBJ2-5; TRBD1 matches 7 bases. Germline CDR1 is LGHNA and CDR2 is YSLEER. The trim removed 6 bases at V and 1 base at J, leaving 11 bases unmatched. The CDR3 runs to 16 residues. The CDR3 protein is CASRQGPGIGQETQYF. CDR3 in DNA: TGCGCCAGCAGACAGGGGCCAGGAATAGGCCAAGAGACCCAGTACTTC.

The table lists this clone with many counts. V usage is TRBV7-2 and J usage is TRBJ1-6, with 7 bases lining up with TRBD1. This CDR3 has 16 residues. CDR1 is SGHTA and CDR2 is FQGNSA in the germline V gene. J was trimmed by 7 bases and V by 5 bases; bases with no gene match: 11. DNA of the CDR3: TGTGCCAGCAGCCTTGACAGGGCAACAAAAAATTCACCCCTCCACTTT. Translating gives CASSLDRATKNSPLHF.

V and J are TRBV6-1 and TRBJ2-4; TRBD1 aligns across 8 bases. The CDR3 is made up of 15 amino acids. Unmatched junction bases numbered 2, after V lost 3 bases and J lost 1 base. CDR1 and CDR2 (germline): MNHNS, SASEGT. The CDR3 nucleotides are TGTGCCAGCAGTGACAGGGGGCAGGCCAAAAACATTCAGTACTTC. This codes for CASSDRGQAKNIQYF.

This chain's CDR3 is CSADDRVAQFF. The CDR3 coding sequence is TGCAGTGCTGATGACAGGGTAGCGCAGTTCTTC. The V call is TRBV20-1, the J call TRBJ2-1, with 7 bases lining up with TRBD1. J was trimmed by 12 bases and V by 5 bases; bases with no gene match: 7. The length of the CDR3 is 11 residues. Germline lookup yields CDR1 DFQATT and CDR2 SNEGSKA (reference sequence).

The chain combines TRBV29-1 with TRBJ1-2; 7 bases match TRBD1. Germline CDR1 is SQVTM and CDR2 is ANQGSEA. The CDR3 totals 14 residues. Trimming took 6 bases from V and 9 from J; bases not matched to a gene: 16. CDR3 residues: CSVEPNYGDSRYTF. The CDR3 coding sequence is TGCAGCGTAGAACCAAATTACGGGGACAGCCGCTACACCTTC.

The chain couples TRBV4-1 to TRBJ1-6; 7 bases fit TRBD1. Germline CDR1 is MGHRA and CDR2 is YSYEKL. This CDR3 has 15 residues. V dropped 4 bases and J dropped 7; count of bases not matched to a gene: 7. The CDR3 DNA reads as TGCGCCAGCAGCCTCGAGGACAGGATAAATTCACCCCTCCACTTT. It is translated as CASSLEDRINSPLHF.

The V gene is TRBV18, the J gene TRBJ2-7, with 13 bases fitting TRBD2. The CDR3 runs 15 residues. V was clipped by 0 bases and J by 7 bases; unmatched bases: 3. Germline CDR1 reads KGHSH; CDR2 reads LQKENI. The CDR3 region is CASSPPTSGGVEQYF. The CDR3 bases are TGTGCCAGCTCACCACCCACTAGCGGGGGGGTAGAGCAGTACTTC.

This clone was observed a handful of times. The chain recombines TRBV5-1 with TRBJ1-5, with D tentatively TRBD1 (5 bases). With 4 bases removed from V and 5 bases from J, the gap between germline ends came to 13 bases. The CDR3 has 14 residues. The germline gives CDR1 SGHRS, CDR2 YFSETQ. CDR3 sequence: CASSQGLPDQPQHF. The CDR3 coding sequence is TGCGCCAGCAGCCAGGGTTTACCTGATCAGCCCCAGCATTTT.

The V call is TRBV5-1, the J call TRBJ2-2; a possible D gene is TRBD1 (5 bases). CDR3 length: 15 residues. CDR1 is SGHRS and CDR2 is YFSETQ in the germline V gene. Deletions cut 3 bases from V and 2 bases from J, with 11 bases between. The CDR3 sequence is CASSSLTDNTGELFF. The CDR3 region has the DNA TGCGCCAGCAGCTCTCTGACAGATAACACCGGGGAGCTGTTTTTT.

The chain is built from TRBV7-9 and TRBJ2-5; D is undetermined. This CDR3 has 13 residues. Trimming took off 5 bases at V and 5 bases at J, with 12 bases between the two ends. Germline CDR1 is SEHNR and CDR2 is FQNEAQ (reference sequence). DNA of the CDR3: TGTGCCAGCAGCAATGCCTTTGGGGAGACCCAGTACTTC. This encodes CASSNAFGETQYF.

The chain combines TRBV6-6 with TRBJ2-5; D remains ambiguous. Germline assignment: CDR1 MNHNY and CDR2 SVGAGI (reference sequence). V lost 4 bases, J lost 1 base, and 13 bases lay in between. This CDR3 has 15 residues. The CDR3 sequence is CASSLGRDPQETQYF. CDR3 bases: TGTGCCAGCAGTTTGGGCCGCGATCCCCAAGAGACCCAGTACTTC.

This clone has only a few counts. V and J are TRBV7-9 and TRBJ2-5; D is unclear. The germline CDR1 and CDR2 sequences are SEHNR and FQNEAQ (reference sequence). Trimming removed 4 bases from V and 4 bases from J, with 10 bases in between. There are 13 residues in the CDR3. The CDR3 is CASSSTELETQYF. DNA for the CDR3: TGTGCCAGCAGCTCCACAGAGCTAGAGACCCAGTACTTC. Together with reference TRBV7-9 and TRBJ2-5, the CDR3 gives the full variable domain: DTGVSQNPRHKITKRGQNVTFRCDPISEHNRLYWYRQTLGQGPEFLTYFQNEAQLEKSRLLSDRFSAERPKGSFSTLEIQRTEQGDSAMYLCASSSTELETQYFGPGTRLLVL.

The chain couples TRBV19 to TRBJ2-7; 7 nucleotides agree with TRBD1. This CDR3 has 14 residues. Losses at the gene ends were 9 bases for V and 3 bases for J; bases not matched to a gene: 11. CDR1 is LNHDA and CDR2 is SQIVND in the germline V gene (reference sequence). The CDR3 loop is CASGVGGLGYEQYF. CDR3 DNA sequence: TGTGCCAGCGGAGTAGGGGGCTTGGGCTACGAGCAGTACTTC.

This chain links TRBV11-2 with TRBJ2-1; either TRBD1 or TRBD2 may fit D (5 bases each). The CDR3 is 17 amino acids. Trimming took 2 bases from V and 4 from J, leaving 18 bases between them. Germline V gene lookup returns CDR1 SGHAT and CDR2 FQNNGV. In DNA form, the CDR3 reads TGTGCCAGCAGCTTAATTCCGAGGGGCCTTATATACAATGAGCAGTTCTTC. As protein: CASSLIPRGLIYNEQFF.

This clone was seen a few times. The chain recombines TRBV9 with TRBJ2-3, with 10 bases fitting TRBD2. Germline lookup yields CDR1 SGDLS and CDR2 YYNGEE. The CDR3 extends over 17 amino acids. The V and J ends lost 0 bases and 0 bases, in that order; junction bases with no gene match: 4. This CDR3 reads CASSVGASGGSTDTQYF. For the CDR3, the DNA is TGTGCCAGCAGCGTAGGGGCTAGCGGGGGCAGCACAGATACGCAGTATTTT.

The sample holds many counts of this clone. V is TRBV23-1 and J is TRBJ1-3; 8 nucleotides match TRBD1. Being an ORF, TRBV23-1 has a function that is uncertain. Losses at the gene ends were 7 bases for V and 0 bases for J; bases not matched to a gene: 8. The CDR3 consists of 16 residues. The CDR3 is CASIFTQGDSGNTIYF. The CDR3 bases are TGCGCCAGCATCTTTACACAGGGGGACTCTGGAAACACCATATATTTT.

V and J are TRBV29-1 and TRBJ2-7, with a weak D call TRBD2 (5 bases). Germline V gene sequence: CDR1 SQVTM, CDR2 ANQGSEA. The CDR3 is 12 amino acids. With 6 bases removed from V and 3 bases from J, the gap between germline ends came to 12 bases. CDR3 DNA sequence: TGCAGCGTCGAGGACTCGCTCTACGAGCAGTACTTC. Its translation: CSVEDSLYEQYF.

This rearrangement joins TRBV2 to TRBJ1-1, with TRBD1 as a possible D gene (6 bases). The germline CDR1 and CDR2 sequences are SNHLY and FYNNEI. Between the trimmed V and J ends, which lost 7 bases and 0 bases, there was a span of 12 bases. This CDR3 spans 14 amino acids. The CDR3 reads CASTPGHMNTEAFF. As DNA, the CDR3 is TGTGCCAGCACGCCGGGACACATGAACACTGAAGCTTTCTTT.

The chain couples TRBV2 to TRBJ2-5; possible D gene TRBD2, 6 bases. V shed 4 bases and J shed 2 bases, with 11 bases lying between them. Looked up from germline, CDR1 is SNHLY and CDR2 is FYNNEI. The length of the CDR3 is 14 residues. DNA of the CDR3: TGTGCCAGCAGTGCTATGGGGAGGCAAGAGACCCAGTACTTC. Protein sequence: CASSAMGRQETQYF.